One and the same sample provided the 6 T cell receptor beta chains below, sequenced in a study of patients with pleural tuberculosis. TCRdb called the reads again in MiXCR, with one record for every CDR3 protein. The sample lists around 50,000 distinct CDR3 sequences; about 7.9% were seen once. The receptors were sampled from a human donor with pleural tuberculosis.

The V and J genes are TRBV12-3 or TRBV12-4 and TRBJ2-1; 8 bases match TRBD2. Losses at the gene ends were 3 bases for V and 7 bases for J; bases not matched to a gene: 8. The CDR3 is made up of 15 amino acids. The CDR3 DNA reads TGTGCCAGCAGTTTTTCCAGCGGGAGAGTGAATGAGCAGTTCTTC. Residues: CASSFSSGRVNEQFF.

This clonotype has ten or more counts. The chain couples TRBV27 to TRBJ2-1; D could derive from TRBD1 or TRBD2 (5 bases each). The CDR3 contains 13 residues. Germline V gene lookup returns CDR1 MNHEY and CDR2 SMNVEV (reference sequence). V lost 5 bases to trimming and J lost 7 bases, with 12 bases between them. DNA for the CDR3: TGTGCCAGCAGTCTAGGGACGGTAAATGAGCAGTTCTTC. It specifies CASSLGTVNEQFF.

This clonotype was counted many times. A much larger clonotype is one base distant, so this may be a read error. As DNA, the CDR3 is TGTGCCAGCAGTGAATCCAGCAATAAGAATGGCTACCCCTTC. Residues: CASSESSNKNGYPF. This chain links TRBV2 with TRBJ1-2; the D is unclear. The CDR3 loop spans 14 amino acids. The germline V gene has CDR1 SNHLY and CDR2 FYNNEI.

This clonotype was counted at least ten times. This chain uses TRBV2 with TRBJ1-5; D ambiguous. The CDR3 extends over 12 amino acids. Germline CDR1 reads SNHLY; CDR2 reads FYNNEI. Trimming pared 6 bases from V and 9 bases from J, leaving 12 bases between. CDR3 in amino acids: CASSEHELPQHF. DNA of the CDR3: TGTGCCAGCAGCGAACACGAGTTGCCCCAGCATTTT.

This sequence joins TRBV2 and TRBJ1-2; 7 positions agree with TRBD1. The trim removed 7 bases at V and 8 bases at J, leaving 16 bases unmatched. Germline-derived CDR1 and CDR2 are SNHLY and FYNNEI. CDR3 length: 15 amino acids. This CDR3 reads CASKGRGLSNMGYTF. In nucleotides, the CDR3 is TGTGCCAGCAAGGGCAGGGGGTTATCCAACATGGGCTACACCTTC.

This rearrangement joins TRBV11-1 to TRBJ1-2, with a tentative D call TRBD1 (6 bases). V dropped 6 bases and J dropped 8 bases, with 16 bases sitting between them. Germline CDR1 SGHAT, CDR2 FQDESV (reference sequence). The CDR3 sequence is 13 residues long. Here the CDR3 DNA reads TGTGCCAGCAGACGGGCAGGGGATTACGGCTACACCTTC. Its translation: CASRRAGDYGYTF.